One sample yielded the 5 T cell receptor beta chains listed below, sequenced in a study of cytomegalovirus exposure and HLA in healthy donors. With 60 Vbeta and 13 Jbeta primers, the PCR was carried out. Libraries were prepared by immunoSEQ multiplex PCR; TCRdb keeps only in-frame clonotypes and omits some of them. This table holds around 250,000 clones, approximately 80% found once. Sequencing was done on a sample of PBMCs. The receptors were gathered from a woman aged 55-70 years in good health and CMV-seropositive.

This sequence joins TRBV5-1 and TRBJ1-2, with D tentatively TRBD1 (6 bases). Germline V gene sequence: CDR1 SGHRS, CDR2 YFSETQ. The CDR3 spans 16 residues. The V end lost 0 bases, the J end lost 4 bases, and 16 bases lay between the germline ends. The CDR3 DNA follows: TGCGCCAGCAGCTTGGCCGAGACAGGAGTGGGCTATGGCTACACCTTC. This sequence encodes CASSLAETGVGYGYTF.

V gene TRBV2 combines with J gene TRBJ2-5; the D gene is possibly TRBD2 (6 bases). CDR3 length: 13 residues. The germline V gene has CDR1 SNHLY and CDR2 FYNNEI. The V and J ends lost 8 bases and 2 bases respectively, with 12 bases between them. The CDR3 sequence: CASRRGRQETQYF. Here the CDR3 DNA reads TGTGCCAGCCGCCGGGGGAGGCAAGAGACCCAGTACTTC.

This chain connects TRBV15 to TRBJ1-1; TRBD1 aligns across 7 bases. The V gene end was trimmed by 2 bases and the J gene end by 4 bases; junction bases not matched to a gene: 7. The CDR3 covers 15 residues. In germline, CDR1 is LNHNV, CDR2 YYDKDF (reference sequence). CDR3 coding DNA: TGTGCCACCAGCAGAAGAGGGGGCGCGGGCACTGAAGCTTTCTTT. Translation gives CATSRRGGAGTEAFF.

The chain couples TRBV6-5 to TRBJ1-1, with D possibly TRBD1 on 6 matching bases. There are 14 residues in the CDR3. Trimming cost V 6 bases and J 1 base, with 12 bases left between them. Germline lookup yields CDR1 MNHEY and CDR2 SVGAGI. CDR3 protein: CASSPTGQNTEAFF. In DNA form, the CDR3 reads TGTGCCAGCAGCCCGACAGGTCAGAACACTGAAGCTTTCTTT.

The rearrangement uses TRBV2 and TRBJ2-7, with 9 bases lining up with TRBD1. Germline V gene sequence: CDR1 SNHLY, CDR2 FYNNEI. This CDR3 is 15 amino acids long. Trimming cost V 5 bases and J 5 bases; bases outside gene matches: 10. The CDR3, as DNA: TGTGCCAGCAGTCCCCGGGACAGGGCACTAAACGAGCAGTACTTC. This codes for CASSPRDRALNEQYF.